This TCR beta chain was found in a study of vaccination effects on CD4 cells after COVID-19. The germline V gene has CDR1 ENHRY and CDR2 SYGVKD. Trimming took off 3 bases at V and 4 bases at J, with 10 bases between the two ends. The CDR3 has 13 amino acids. On this clone: As yet, its antigen is unknown.

A 10-day culture period preceded the isolation of CD4+ T cells. This person caught SARS-CoV-2 sometime from March to December 2020, and PCR testing confirmed the infection. All participants had two doses of either the BNT162b2 or mRNA-1273 vaccine. The assay was immunoSEQ multiplex PCR, and TCRdb's table has in-frame clones only and misses some. The sample shows some 31,000 clones, around 80% of them seen only once. The sequences come from CD4+ T cells from PBMCs cultured without peptide, collected after COVID-19 vaccination. The chain uses TRBV10-3 and TRBJ2-7, with D hard to call. This TCR derives from a human donor who had a prior SARS-CoV-2 infection. The CDR3 nucleotides are TGTGCCATCAGTGAAGCCAGCTTATACGAGCAGTACTTC. It yields the protein CAISEASLYEQYF.